Sequencing of this T cell receptor (beta chain) was carried out in a study of T cells after posttransplantation cyclophosphamide. Notes on the study in general: After PTCy, TRB diversity resembled that of CNI/methotrexate controls. Tissue-infiltrating T cells from skin or gut overlapped little with blood T cells. Later blood repertoires were often dominated by clones from the donor CD8+ memory compartment.

Peripheral blood was collected from the related graft donor on the marrow donation day. Germline V gene data show CDR1 as SGDLS and CDR2 as YYNGEE. This CDR3 is built from 15 residues. V lost 3 bases and J lost 7; bases outside the gene matches: 11. TCRdb's copy holds only in-frame clones and misses some; the assay was immunoSEQ multiplex PCR. The sample has approximately 39,000 clones, none seen only once. As regards this clone: Its antigen remains unidentified.

This clonotype was obtained from a middle-aged man in good health, CMV-negative, and a related stem cell transplant donor. The gene calls are TRBV9 and TRBJ1-2; 8 bases are shared with TRBD1. The sample consisted of PBMCs. CDR3 nucleotide sequence: TGTGCCAGCAGCGCAGGGGGCGTGCTAGGTTCTGGCTACACCTTC. It codes for CASSAGGVLGSGYTF. Based on the CDR3 plus reference TRBV9 and TRBJ1-2, the full variable domain is DSGVTQTPKHLITATGQRVTLRCSPRSGDLSVYWYQQSLDQGLQFLIQYYNGEERAKGNILERFSAQQFPDLHSELNLSSLELGDSALYFCASSAGGVLGSGYTFGSGTRLTVV.